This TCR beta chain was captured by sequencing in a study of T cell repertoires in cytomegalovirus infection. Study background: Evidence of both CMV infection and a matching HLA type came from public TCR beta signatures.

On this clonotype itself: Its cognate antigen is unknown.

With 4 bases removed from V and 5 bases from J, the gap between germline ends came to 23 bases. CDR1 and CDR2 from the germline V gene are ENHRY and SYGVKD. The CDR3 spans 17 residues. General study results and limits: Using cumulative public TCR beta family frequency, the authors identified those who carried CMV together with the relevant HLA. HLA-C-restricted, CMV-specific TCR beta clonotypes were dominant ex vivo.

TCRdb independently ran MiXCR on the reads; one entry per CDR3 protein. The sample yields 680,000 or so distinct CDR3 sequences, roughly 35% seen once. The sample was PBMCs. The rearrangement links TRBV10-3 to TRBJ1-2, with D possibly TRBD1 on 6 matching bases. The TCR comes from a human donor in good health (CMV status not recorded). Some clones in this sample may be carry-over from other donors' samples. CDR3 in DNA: TGTGCCATCAGTGGACAGGTTTCGGCACCCAGCACGTATGGCTACACCTTC. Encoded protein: CAISGQVSAPSTYGYTF.